Sequencing of this T cell receptor beta chain was carried out in a study of T cell responses to AZD1222 COVID-19 vaccine (dated by TCRdb to 2020 to 2023). At the level of the whole study: AZD1222 recipients given second doses at about 4 weeks or at about 12 weeks were pooled, since spike-specific TCR depth and breadth were not found to differ between the two schedules. TCR sequencing was performed for 233 trial participants, of whom about 200 were given two doses of AZD1222 and around 25 were given two doses of MenACWY control vaccine. Trial participants were enrolled by age into 18-55, 56-69 and 70-plus year subgroups, with around 150, 28 and 57 TCR-sequenced participants respectively.

For this clone: Its antigen has not been determined. The record has no base qualities; no much larger clone is one base away.

Paper-wide results and their limitations: CD4 TCRs associated with the vaccine covered the entire spike protein, and the dominant responses were in regions 160-218 and 743-854. A significant rise in spike-specific TCR breadth and depth was observed after two AZD1222 doses relative to day 0 and relative to MenACWY recipients. Reportedly, almost half of the unique spike-specific TCRs recognized epitopes lying outside the regions that are mutated in the B.1.351 and B.1.1.7 variants. Participants were mostly white British and included more females than males, and it was suggested by the authors that clonal diversity may have been underestimated. In the small 56-69-year group, the increase in depth fell short of significance, most likely because of low power. Because no day 14 peak-response samples were available, repertoires were characterized only after the peak T cell response. Conclusions about previously exposed vaccinees are limited because only a handful of AZD1222 recipients were SARS-CoV-2 seropositive at baseline.

The intended sense of this specimen's time point label: baseline before first vaccination. The vaccinee samples were drawn from two UK trials, COV001 and COV002, one of which was a single-blind randomized controlled phase 2/3 trial testing AZD1222 (ChAdOx1 nCoV-19) in healthy adults. For TCRbeta chain sequencing, PBMC samples from trial participants were taken at day 0 and at day 28 after the second dose. V and J are trimmed by 9 bases and 5 bases, and the gene matches miss 0 bases of the junction. The CDR3 runs 10 amino acids, cysteine and phenylalanine included. The only DNA kept is the CDR3, 30 bases in frame from the first base. The germline V gene (reference sequence) gives CDR1 as LNHDA and CDR2 as SQIVND. The CDR3 regions of human TCRbeta chains were subjected to immunosequencing. Regarding the original processing steps: TCRs in the repertoires were matched against a reference library of SARS-CoV-2-specific TCRs that had been generated with the MIRA antigen-specificity platform. Breadth was defined as the fraction of unique TCRs that were SARS-CoV-2-associated, and depth was defined as the fraction of total T cells that were SARS-CoV-2-associated. Using the MIRA data, each spike-specific TCR was assigned both to the spike region to which the TCR was reactive and to a CD4 or CD8 class. Log10-transformed breadth and depth values were compared by one-way ANOVA with Sidak's multiple comparisons tests. Entries here come from immuneACCESS through TCRdb and include only in-frame sequences with V and J called. Some clones fail to appear in such tables; in the studies checked, an unresolved V gene covers under half of the shortfall, and the cause of the remainder is unknown. V and J calls and clone size come straight from that table; D and trimming were deduced from the DNA. This sample comprises about 150,000 clones, approximately 85% of them detected only once. 8% of the sample is held by the ten biggest clonotypes.

The receptor was isolated from an adult in good health. The sample in question was peripheral blood, obtained on day 0 of AZD1222 vaccination. Recombination linked TRBV19 to TRBJ2-5, with TRBD2 identical over 7 junction bases. The DNA sequence is as follows: TGTGCCAGCGGGAGGGAGACCCAGTACTTC. It codes for CASGRETQYF.